One and the same sample provided the 7 T cell receptor beta chains below, sequenced in a study of blood T cell repertoires in COVID-19 (dated by TCRdb to 2018 to 2021). Library creation used the immunoSEQ multiplex PCR assay. TCRdb holds this immuneACCESS table with in-frame rearrangements only. Some clones are missing; in checked studies, unresolved V genes explain under half, and the rest has no known cause. For this sample there are 90,000 to 120,000 clones; approximately 70% appear just once. The leading ten clones occupy 1.5% to 2% of the sample. The sequenced material came from peripheral blood. Receptor source: a woman in her forties with acute or convalescent COVID-19.

V and J are TRBV27 and TRBJ2-5, with D perhaps matching TRBD2 (5 bases). From germline, CDR1 is MNHEY and CDR2 SMNVEV (reference sequence). V lost 8 bases and J lost 2, with 15 bases in between. The CDR3 covers 14 residues. DNA for the CDR3: TGTGCCAGCTCCTCGGGGTACAGTCAAGAGACCCAGTACTTC. Amino acids: CASSSGYSQETQYF.

J is TRBJ1-2 and V is TRBV5-8; D gene ambiguous. The CDR3 covers 14 residues. The ends were cut back, 7 bases at V and 3 bases at J, with 16 bases in the middle. The germline gives CDR1 SGHTS, CDR2 YDEGEE. The CDR3 DNA sequence: TGTGCCAGCTTCCGTGGAGTAATGTACTATGGCTACACCTTC. Amino acid sequence: CASFRGVMYYGYTF. The complete variable domain, with remaining parts taken from reference TRBV5-8 and TRBJ1-2, reads EAGVTQSPTHLIKTRGQQATLRCSPISGHTSVYWYQQALGLGLQFLLWYDEGEERNRGNFPPRFSGRQFPNYSSELNVNALELEDSALYLCASFRGVMYYGYTFGSGTRLTVV.

J is TRBJ1-4 and V is TRBV6-5; D may be TRBD1 (5 bases). CDR1 and CDR2 (germline): MNHEY, SVGAGI. V lost 8 bases to trimming and J lost 8 bases, with 15 bases between them. The length of the CDR3 is 13 residues. The CDR3 here is CASGVREREKLFF. The CDR3 nucleotides read TGTGCCAGCGGGGTCAGGGAAAGGGAAAAACTGTTTTTT.

The chain joins TRBV19 to TRBJ1-5; no definite D call. Per the germline V gene, CDR1 is LNHDA and CDR2 is SQIVND (reference sequence). Deletions cut 5 bases from V and 4 bases from J, with 9 bases between. The CDR3 extends over 13 amino acids. This CDR3 reads CASSEGRNQPQHF. In DNA form, the CDR3 reads TGTGCCAGTAGTGAGGGCAGAAATCAGCCCCAGCATTTT.

CDR3 nucleotide sequence: TGTGCCAGCAGATCCGGACAGGGGGCACGTGGCTACACCTTC. Protein sequence: CASRSGQGARGYTF. The chain has TRBV28 and TRBJ1-2; TRBD1 aligns across 11 bases. CDR3 size: 14 residues. Trimming removed 6 bases from V and 7 bases from J; junction bases left unmatched: 7. The germline CDR1 and CDR2 sequences are MDHEN and SYDVKM.

The chain carries TRBV19 and TRBJ1-5; TRBD1 agrees at 10 bases. The CDR3 has 15 amino acids. The V gene's germline CDR1 is LNHDA and CDR2 SQIVND (reference sequence). The ends lost 4 bases at V and 4 bases at J; junction bases unmatched: 4. The CDR3 region has the DNA TGTGCCAGTAGTAGCCGGGACAGGGGAAATCAGCCCCAGCATTTT. It encodes CASSSRDRGNQPQHF.

The DNA of the CDR3 is TGCGCCAGCAGCCGACAGGCCAATTCACCCCTCCACTTT. Amino acids: CASSRQANSPLHF. The J gene is TRBJ1-6, the V gene TRBV4-3; maybe TRBD1 (6 bases). There are 13 residues in the CDR3. CDR1 is LGHNA, CDR2 YSLEER, per germline. V was pared by 4 bases and J by 7 bases, with 8 bases between.